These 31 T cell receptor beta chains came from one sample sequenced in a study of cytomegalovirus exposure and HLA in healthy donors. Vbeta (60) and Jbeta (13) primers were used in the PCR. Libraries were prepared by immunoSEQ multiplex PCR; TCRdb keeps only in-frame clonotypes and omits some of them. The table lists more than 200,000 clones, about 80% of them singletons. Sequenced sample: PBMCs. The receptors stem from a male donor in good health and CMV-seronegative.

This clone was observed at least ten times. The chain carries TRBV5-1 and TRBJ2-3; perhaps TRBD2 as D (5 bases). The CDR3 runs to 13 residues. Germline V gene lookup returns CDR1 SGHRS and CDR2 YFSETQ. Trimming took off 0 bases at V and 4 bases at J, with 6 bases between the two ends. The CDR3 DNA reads TGCGCCAGCAGCTTGGGTAGCGCAGATACGCAGTATTTT. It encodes CASSLGSADTQYF.

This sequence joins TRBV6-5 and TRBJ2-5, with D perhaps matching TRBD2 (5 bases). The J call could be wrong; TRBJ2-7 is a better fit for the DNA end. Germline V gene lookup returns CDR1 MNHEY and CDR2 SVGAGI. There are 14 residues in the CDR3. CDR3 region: CASSRTTNSYEQYF. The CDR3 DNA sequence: TGTGCCAGCAGTCGAACGACTAATTCCTACGAGCAGTACTTC.

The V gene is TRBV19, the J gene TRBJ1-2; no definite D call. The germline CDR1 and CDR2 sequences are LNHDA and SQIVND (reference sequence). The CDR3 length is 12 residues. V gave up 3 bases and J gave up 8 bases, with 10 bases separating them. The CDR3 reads CASSIWAQGYTF. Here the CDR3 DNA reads TGTGCCAGTAGTATTTGGGCTCAAGGCTACACCTTC. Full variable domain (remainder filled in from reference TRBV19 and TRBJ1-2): DGGITQSPKYLFRKEGQNVTLSCEQNLNHDAMYWYRQDPGQGLRLIYYSQIVNDFQKGDIAEGYSVSREKKESFPLTVTSAQKNPTAFYLCASSIWAQGYTFGSGTRLTVV.

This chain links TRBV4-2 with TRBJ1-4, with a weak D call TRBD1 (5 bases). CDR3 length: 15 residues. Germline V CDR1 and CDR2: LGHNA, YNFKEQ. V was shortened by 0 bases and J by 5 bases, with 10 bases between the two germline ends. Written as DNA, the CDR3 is TGTGCCAGCAGCCAAGACGACAGACAAAATGAAAAACTGTTTTTT. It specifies CASSQDDRQNEKLFF.

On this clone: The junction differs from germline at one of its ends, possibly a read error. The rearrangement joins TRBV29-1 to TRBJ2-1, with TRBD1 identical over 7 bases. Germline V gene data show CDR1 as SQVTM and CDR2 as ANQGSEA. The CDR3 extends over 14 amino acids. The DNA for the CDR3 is TGCACCGTTCGACAGGGTATTTCCTACAATGAGCAGTTCTTC. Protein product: CTVRQGISYNEQFF.

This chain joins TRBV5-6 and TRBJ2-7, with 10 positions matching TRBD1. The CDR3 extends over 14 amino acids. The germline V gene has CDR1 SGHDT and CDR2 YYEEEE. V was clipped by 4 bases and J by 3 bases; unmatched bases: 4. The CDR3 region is CASSDWDRGYEQYF. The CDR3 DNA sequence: TGTGCCAGCAGCGACTGGGACAGGGGCTACGAGCAGTACTTC.

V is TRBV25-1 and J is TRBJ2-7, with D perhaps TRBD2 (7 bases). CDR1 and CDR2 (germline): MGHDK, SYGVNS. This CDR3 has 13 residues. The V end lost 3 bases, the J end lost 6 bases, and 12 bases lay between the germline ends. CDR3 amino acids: CASSDRGRGEQYF. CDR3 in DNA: TGTGCCAGCAGTGATAGGGGGAGGGGCGAGCAGTACTTC.

CDR3 loop: CAWSFRGQSGELFF. CDR3 DNA: TGTGCCTGGAGCTTCAGGGGACAGTCCGGGGAGCTGTTTTTT. The chain uses TRBV30 and TRBJ2-2; 7 bases align to TRBD1. Germline trimming cut 3 bases from V and 6 bases from J; bases unmatched to any gene: 7. CDR1 is GTSNPN, CDR2 SVGIG, per germline (reference sequence). The CDR3 is 14 amino acids.

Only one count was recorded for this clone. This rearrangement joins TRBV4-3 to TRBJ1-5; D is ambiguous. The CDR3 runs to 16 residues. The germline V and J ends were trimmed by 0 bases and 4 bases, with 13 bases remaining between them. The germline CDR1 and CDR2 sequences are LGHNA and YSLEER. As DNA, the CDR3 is TGCGCCAGCAGCCAAGATCTACGACAAGATAATCAGCCCCAGCATTTT. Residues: CASSQDLRQDNQPQHF.

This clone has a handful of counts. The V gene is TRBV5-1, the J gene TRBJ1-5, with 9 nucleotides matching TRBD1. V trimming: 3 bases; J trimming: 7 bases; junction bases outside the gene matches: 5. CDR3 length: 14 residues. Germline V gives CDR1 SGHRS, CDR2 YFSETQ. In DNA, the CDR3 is TGCGCCAGCAGCTCGGGACAGGGAGACCAGCCCCAGCATTTT. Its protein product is CASSSGQGDQPQHF. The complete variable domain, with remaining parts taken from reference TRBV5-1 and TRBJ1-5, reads KAGVTQTPRYLIKTRGQQVTLSCSPISGHRSVSWYQQTPGQGLQFLFEYFSETQRNKGNFPGRFSGRQFSNSRSEMNVSTLELGDSALYLCASSSGQGDQPQHFGDGTRLSIL.

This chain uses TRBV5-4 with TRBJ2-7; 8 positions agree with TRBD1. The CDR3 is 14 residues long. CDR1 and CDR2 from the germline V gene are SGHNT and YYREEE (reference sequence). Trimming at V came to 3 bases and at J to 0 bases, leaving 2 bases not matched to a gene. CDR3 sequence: CASSWTGSSYEQYF. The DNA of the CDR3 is TGTGCCAGCAGCTGGACAGGGAGCTCCTACGAGCAGTACTTC.

This CDR3 is CASSLTGSQVEQYF. The CDR3 DNA reads TGTGCCAGCAGCCTAACAGGGTCCCAGGTCGAGCAGTACTTC. The chain has TRBV4-2 and TRBJ2-7, with D possibly TRBD1 on 6 matching bases. Trimming shortened V by 4 bases and J by 6 bases, and 16 bases separated the two germline ends. Germline lookup yields CDR1 LGHNA and CDR2 YNFKEQ. The CDR3 spans 14 residues.

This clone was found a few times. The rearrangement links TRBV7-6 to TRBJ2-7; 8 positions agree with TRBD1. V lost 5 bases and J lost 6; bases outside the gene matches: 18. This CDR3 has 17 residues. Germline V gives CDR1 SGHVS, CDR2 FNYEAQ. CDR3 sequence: CASSPSSTGAPRGEQYF. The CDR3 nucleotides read TGTGCCAGCAGCCCATCCTCGACAGGGGCGCCGAGGGGCGAGCAGTACTTC.

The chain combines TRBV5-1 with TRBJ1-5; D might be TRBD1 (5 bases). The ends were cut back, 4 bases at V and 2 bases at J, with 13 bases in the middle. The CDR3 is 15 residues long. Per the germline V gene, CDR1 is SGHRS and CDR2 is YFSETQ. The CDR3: CASSPFGGGNQPQHF. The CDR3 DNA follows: TGCGCCAGCAGCCCGTTCGGGGGGGGCAATCAGCCCCAGCATTTT.

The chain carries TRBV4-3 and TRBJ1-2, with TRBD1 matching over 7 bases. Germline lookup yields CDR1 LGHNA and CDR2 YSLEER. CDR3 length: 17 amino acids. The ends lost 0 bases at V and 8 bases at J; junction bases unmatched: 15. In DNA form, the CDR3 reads TGCGCCAGCAGCCAAGATTCGGGACGGGGCAGGGGGGAGGGCTACACCTTC. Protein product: CASSQDSGRGRGEGYTF.

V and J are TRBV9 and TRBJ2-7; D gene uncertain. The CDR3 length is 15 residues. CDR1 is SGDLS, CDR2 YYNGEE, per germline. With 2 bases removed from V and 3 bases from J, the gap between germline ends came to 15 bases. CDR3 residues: CASSVGTTPRYEQYF. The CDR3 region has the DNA TGTGCCAGCAGCGTCGGAACTACACCCCGCTACGAGCAGTACTTC.

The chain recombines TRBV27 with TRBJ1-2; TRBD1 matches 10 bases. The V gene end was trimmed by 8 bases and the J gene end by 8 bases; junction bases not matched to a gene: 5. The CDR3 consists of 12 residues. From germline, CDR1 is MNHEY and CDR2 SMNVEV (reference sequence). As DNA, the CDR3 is TGTGCCAGCCGACAGGGGGCAATCGGCTACACCTTC. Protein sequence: CASRQGAIGYTF.

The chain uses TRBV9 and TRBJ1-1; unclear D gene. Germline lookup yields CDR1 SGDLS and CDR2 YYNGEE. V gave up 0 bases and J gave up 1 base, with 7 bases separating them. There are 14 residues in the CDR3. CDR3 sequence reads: CASSVGPSNTEAFF. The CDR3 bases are TGTGCCAGCAGCGTAGGGCCATCGAACACTGAAGCTTTCTTT.

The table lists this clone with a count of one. CDR3 sequence reads: CASSSDLASTGELFF. The CDR3, as DNA: TGTGCCAGCAGCTCGGATCTAGCGAGTACCGGGGAGCTGTTTTTT. V is TRBV7-9 and J is TRBJ2-2; tentative D call: TRBD2 (6 bases). The germline V gene encodes CDR1 SEHNR and CDR2 FQNEAQ (reference sequence). The CDR3 is 15 residues long. Between the trimmed V and J ends, which lost 4 bases and 5 bases, there was a span of 14 bases. The full variable domain, rest sourced from reference TRBV7-9 and TRBJ2-2, is DTGVSQNPRHKITKRGQNVTFRCDPISEHNRLYWYRQTLGQGPEFLTYFQNEAQLEKSRLLSDRFSAERPKGSFSTLEIQRTEQGDSAMYLCASSSDLASTGELFFGEGSRLTVL.

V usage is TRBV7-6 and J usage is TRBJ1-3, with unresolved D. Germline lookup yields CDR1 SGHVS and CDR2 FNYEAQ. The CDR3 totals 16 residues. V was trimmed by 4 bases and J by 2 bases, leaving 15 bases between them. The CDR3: CASSYLEGRPGNTIYF. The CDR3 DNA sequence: TGTGCCAGCAGCTACTTGGAGGGCCGACCTGGAAACACCATATATTTT. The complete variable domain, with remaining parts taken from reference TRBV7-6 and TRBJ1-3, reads GAGVSQSPRYKVTKRGQDVALRCDPISGHVSLYWYRQALGQGPEFLTYFNYEAQQDKSGLPNDRFSAERPEGSISTLTIQRTEQRDSAMYRCASSYLEGRPGNTIYFGEGSWLTVV.

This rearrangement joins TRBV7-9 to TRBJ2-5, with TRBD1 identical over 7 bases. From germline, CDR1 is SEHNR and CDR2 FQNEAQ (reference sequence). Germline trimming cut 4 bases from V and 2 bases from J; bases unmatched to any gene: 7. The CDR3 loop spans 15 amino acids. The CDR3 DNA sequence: TGTGCCAGCAGCTCCTGGACAGGACAGCAAGAGACCCAGTACTTC. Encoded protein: CASSSWTGQQETQYF.

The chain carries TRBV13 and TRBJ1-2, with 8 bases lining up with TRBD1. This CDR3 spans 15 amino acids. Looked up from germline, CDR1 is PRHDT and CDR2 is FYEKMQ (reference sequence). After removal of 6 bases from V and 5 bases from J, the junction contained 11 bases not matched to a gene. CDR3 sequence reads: CASRLGTGGFYGYTF. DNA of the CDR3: TGTGCCAGCAGACTAGGGACAGGTGGTTTTTATGGCTACACCTTC.

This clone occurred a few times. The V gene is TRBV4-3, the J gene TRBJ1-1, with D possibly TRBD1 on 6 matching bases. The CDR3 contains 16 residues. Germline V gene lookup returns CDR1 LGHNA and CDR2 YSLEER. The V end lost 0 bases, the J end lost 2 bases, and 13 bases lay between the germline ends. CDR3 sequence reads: CASSQDREGVNTEAFF. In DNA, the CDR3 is TGCGCCAGCAGCCAAGATAGGGAGGGGGTCAACACTGAAGCTTTCTTT.

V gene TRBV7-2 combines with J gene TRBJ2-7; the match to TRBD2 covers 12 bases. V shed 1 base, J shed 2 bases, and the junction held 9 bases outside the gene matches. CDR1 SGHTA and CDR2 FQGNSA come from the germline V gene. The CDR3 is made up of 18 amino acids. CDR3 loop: CASSLVGTSGGLPYEQYF. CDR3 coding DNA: TGTGCCAGCAGCTTAGTTGGAACTAGCGGGGGGCTCCCCTACGAGCAGTACTTC. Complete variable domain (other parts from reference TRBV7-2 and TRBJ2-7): GAGVSQSPSNKVTEKGKDVELRCDPISGHTALYWYRQSLGQGLEFLIYFQGNSAPDKSGLPSDRFSAERTGGSVSTLTIQRTQQEDSAVYLCASSLVGTSGGLPYEQYFGPGTRLTVT.

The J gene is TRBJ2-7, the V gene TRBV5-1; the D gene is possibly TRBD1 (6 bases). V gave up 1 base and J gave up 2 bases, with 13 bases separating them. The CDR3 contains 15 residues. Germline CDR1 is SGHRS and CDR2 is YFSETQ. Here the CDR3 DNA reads TGCGCCAGCAGCTTGCCGAGGGACACCACCTACGAGCAGTACTTC. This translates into CASSLPRDTTYEQYF.

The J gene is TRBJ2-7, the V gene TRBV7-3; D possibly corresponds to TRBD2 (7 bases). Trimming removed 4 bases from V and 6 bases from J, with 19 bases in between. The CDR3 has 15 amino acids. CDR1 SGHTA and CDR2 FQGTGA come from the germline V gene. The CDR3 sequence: CASSSPEGGRTEQYF. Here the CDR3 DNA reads TGTGCCAGCAGCTCACCGGAGGGGGGGAGGACCGAGCAGTACTTC.

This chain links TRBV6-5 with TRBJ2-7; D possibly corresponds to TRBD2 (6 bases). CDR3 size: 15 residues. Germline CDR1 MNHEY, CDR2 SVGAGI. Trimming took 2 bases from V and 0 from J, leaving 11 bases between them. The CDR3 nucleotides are TGTGCCAGCAGTTACGGGACTTCCAGCTCCTACGAGCAGTACTTC. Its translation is CASSYGTSSSYEQYF.

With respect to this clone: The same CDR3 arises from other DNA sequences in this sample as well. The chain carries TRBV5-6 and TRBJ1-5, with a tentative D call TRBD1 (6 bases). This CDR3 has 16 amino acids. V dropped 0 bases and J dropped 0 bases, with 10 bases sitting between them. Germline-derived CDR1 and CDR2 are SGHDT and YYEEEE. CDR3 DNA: TGTGCCAGCAGCTTGGGGGCGGGGGCTAGCAATCAGCCCCAGCATTTT. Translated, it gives CASSLGAGASNQPQHF.

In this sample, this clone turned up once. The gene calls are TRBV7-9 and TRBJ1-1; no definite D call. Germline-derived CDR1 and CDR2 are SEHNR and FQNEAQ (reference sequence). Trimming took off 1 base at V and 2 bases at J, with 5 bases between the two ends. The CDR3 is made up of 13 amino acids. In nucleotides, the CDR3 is TGTGCCAGCAGCTTAGATCCAAACACTGAAGCTTTCTTT. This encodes CASSLDPNTEAFF.

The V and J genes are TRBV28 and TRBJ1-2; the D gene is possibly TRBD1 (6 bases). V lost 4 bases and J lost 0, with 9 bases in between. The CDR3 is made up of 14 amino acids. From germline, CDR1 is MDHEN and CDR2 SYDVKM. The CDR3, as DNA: TGTGCCAGCAGTTGGAGGACAGCTAACTATGGCTACACCTTC. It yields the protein CASSWRTANYGYTF.

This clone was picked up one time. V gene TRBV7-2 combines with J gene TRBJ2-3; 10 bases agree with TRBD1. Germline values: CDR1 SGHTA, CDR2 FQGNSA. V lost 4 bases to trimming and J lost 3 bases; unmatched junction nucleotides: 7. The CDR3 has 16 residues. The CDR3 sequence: CASSYFGTGVTDTQYF. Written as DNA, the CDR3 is TGTGCCAGCAGCTATTTCGGGACAGGGGTGACAGATACGCAGTATTTT.